The 10 T cell receptor beta chains below come from one sample, sequenced in a study of blood T cell repertoires in COVID-19. TCRdb's copy holds only in-frame clones and misses some; the assay was immunoSEQ multiplex PCR. The data show about 240,000 clones, around four fifths seen once. Sample: peripheral blood. The receptors originated from a woman aged 55-69 years with active or convalescent COVID-19.

The CDR3 DNA reads TGTGCCAGCTCACCAGATACAGCCGTTCTTAATTCACCCCTCCACTTT. Protein: CASSPDTAVLNSPLHF. The rearrangement links TRBV18 to TRBJ1-6; D ambiguous. CDR1 is KGHSH, CDR2 LQKENI, per germline. Trimming stripped 2 bases from V and 6 bases from J, with 14 bases between. This CDR3 region has 16 residues.

The chain couples TRBV4-1 to TRBJ2-3, with D possibly TRBD1 on 6 matching bases. CDR1 and CDR2 (germline): MGHRA, YSYEKL. The CDR3 has 15 residues. Trimming cost V 6 bases and J 1 base, with 14 bases left between them. In DNA form, the CDR3 reads TGCGCCAGCAGGCCCCAAGGGGGTGGCACAGATACGCAGTATTTT. Its protein product is CASRPQGGGTDTQYF.

The chain is built from TRBV11-2 and TRBJ1-2; D is undetermined. V lost 5 bases and J lost 8, with 24 bases in between. CDR1 and CDR2 (germline): SGHAT, FQNNGV. The CDR3 consists of 16 residues. The CDR3 DNA reads as TGTGCCAGCAGCCCGAGTGGTGCCGCAGGCCCTACAGGCTACACCTTC. This gives the protein CASSPSGAAGPTGYTF.

As regards this clone: Other DNA sequences in the same sample also yield this CDR3. The gene calls are TRBV6-5 and TRBJ1-1; 8 positions agree with TRBD1. CDR3 length equals 14 residues. V gave up 6 bases and J gave up 1 base; unmatched junction bases: 4. Per the germline V gene, CDR1 is MNHEY and CDR2 is SVGAGI. This chain's CDR3 is CASSGQGGNTEAFF. For the CDR3, the DNA is TGTGCCAGCAGCGGACAGGGTGGGAACACTGAAGCTTTCTTT.

CDR3 in DNA: TGCGCCAGCAGCCCGGGGGGGTGGACTGAAGCTTTCTTT. It translates to CASSPGGWTEAFF. V usage is TRBV10-1 and J usage is TRBJ1-1; a weak D match, TRBD1 (5 bases). Germline V gene lookup returns CDR1 WNHNN and CDR2 SYGVQD (reference sequence). This CDR3 comprises 13 residues. Trimming stripped 6 bases from V and 5 bases from J, with 13 bases between.

The J gene is TRBJ2-1, the V gene TRBV19; perhaps TRBD2 as D (6 bases). Germline V gives CDR1 LNHDA, CDR2 SQIVND (reference sequence). The V gene lost 3 bases and the J gene lost 4 bases, with 13 bases spanning the gap. This CDR3 region has 15 residues. The DNA of the CDR3 is TGTGCCAGTAGTATTATGGCAGGGACTTACAATGAGCAGTTCTTC. Translating gives CASSIMAGTYNEQFF.

This rearrangement joins TRBV2 to TRBJ1-4; D is perhaps TRBD1 (5 bases). The CDR3 runs 14 residues. Germline-derived CDR1 and CDR2 are SNHLY and FYNNEI. V lost 7 bases, J lost 8 bases, and 17 bases lay in between. The CDR3 nucleotides are TGTGCCAGCAAGGACACCCGGGGGGGGGAAAAACTGTTTTTT. Its protein product is CASKDTRGGEKLFF.

This rearrangement joins TRBV15 to TRBJ2-1, with a tentative D call TRBD1 (5 bases). Between the trimmed V and J ends, which lost 0 bases and 0 bases, there was a span of 18 bases. There are 19 residues in the CDR3. Germline V CDR1 and CDR2: LNHNV, YYDKDF (reference sequence). The CDR3: CATSRDLGRATDSYNEQFF. The CDR3 DNA sequence: TGTGCCACCAGCAGAGATCTGGGCAGGGCAACCGACTCCTACAATGAGCAGTTCTTC.

This clone was seen a handful of times. V and J are TRBV18 and TRBJ2-7; possible D gene TRBD1, 6 bases. Germline assignment: CDR1 KGHSH and CDR2 LQKENI. There are 14 residues in the CDR3. Trimming cost V 0 bases and J 4 bases, with 10 bases left between them. CDR3 loop: CASSPPGQPYEQYF. The CDR3 DNA follows: TGTGCCAGCTCACCACCGGGACAACCTTACGAGCAGTACTTC.

The gene calls are TRBV5-6 and TRBJ2-7; D not resolved. V lost 2 bases and J lost 4, with 16 bases in between. The germline CDR1 and CDR2 sequences are SGHDT and YYEEEE. The CDR3 contains 15 residues. CDR3 amino acids: CASSFPETMIYEQYF. The DNA of the CDR3 is TGTGCCAGCAGCTTTCCAGAGACAATGATATACGAGCAGTACTTC.